This T cell receptor beta chain came from a study of identical twins. Healthy Caucasians alone served as donors. Findings and limits, study-wide: The study found weaker excess twin sharing in beta out-of-frame sequences. Its conclusions, products of cross-sectional statistical analysis, did not come from following the same donors.

A universal primer site was added by template switching, and unique molecular identifiers were carried by the cDNA. TCRdb reprocessed the 5' RACE reads via MiXCR and lists one record per CDR3 protein. The sample includes around 340,000 distinct CDR3 sequences, around 12% of them seen just once. In this sample, this clonotype turned up a few times. The antigen is undetermined. Trimming cost V 4 bases and J 1 base; bases outside gene matches: 13. The germline V gene has CDR1 MNHNS and CDR2 SASEGT. This CDR3 contains 19 residues. These same records also appear under a second study, on yellow fever vaccine responses in identical twins.

The specimen was CD8+ T cells sorted from blood. The chain recombines TRBV6-1 with TRBJ2-2; 9 bases are a match to TRBD1. This TCR came from a woman between 18 and 30 years old in good health. CDR3 amino acids: CASSVLDRGEILNTGELFF. DNA for the CDR3: TGTGCCAGCAGTGTATTGGACAGGGGCGAAATTCTGAACACCGGGGAGCTGTTTTTT.